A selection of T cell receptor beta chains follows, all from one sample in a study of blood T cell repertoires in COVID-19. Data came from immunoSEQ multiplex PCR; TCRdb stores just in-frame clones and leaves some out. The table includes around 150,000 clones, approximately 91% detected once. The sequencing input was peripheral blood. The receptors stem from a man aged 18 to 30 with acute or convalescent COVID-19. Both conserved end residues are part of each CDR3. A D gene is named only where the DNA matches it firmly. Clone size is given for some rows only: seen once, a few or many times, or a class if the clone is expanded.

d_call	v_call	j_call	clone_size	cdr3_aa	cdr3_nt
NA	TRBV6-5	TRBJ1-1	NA	CAGELGTEAFF	TGTGCCGGAGAGCTTGGAACTGAAGCTTTCTTT
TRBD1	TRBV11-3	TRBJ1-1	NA	CASSLTGDTEAFF	TGTGCCAGCAGCTTAACAGGGGACACTGAAGCTTTCTTT
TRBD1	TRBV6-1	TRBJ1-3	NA	CASSEAGRTGLSLKGNTIYF	TGTGCCAGCAGTGAAGCGGGGCGGACAGGCCTTTCACTAAAAGGAAACACCATATATTTT
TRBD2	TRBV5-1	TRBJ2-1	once	CASSFIPGGGNEQFF	TGCGCCAGCAGCTTTATCCCGGGCGGGGGGAATGAGCAGTTCTTC
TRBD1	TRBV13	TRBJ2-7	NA	CASSRITDRGYSYEQYF	TGTGCCAGCAGCCGCATCACAGACAGGGGTTACTCCTACGAGCAGTACTTC
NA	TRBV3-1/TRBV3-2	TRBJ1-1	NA	CASSQEEGELNTEAFF	TGTGCCAGCAGCCAAGAAGAGGGGGAATTGAACACTGAAGCTTTCTTT
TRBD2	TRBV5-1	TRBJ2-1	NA	CASSLAGTSNEQFF	TGCGCCAGCAGCTTGGCCGGGACTAGCAATGAGCAGTTCTTC
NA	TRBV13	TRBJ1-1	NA	CASSLGVGRNTEAFF	TGTGCCAGCAGCTTAGGCGTGGGGCGCAACACTGAAGCTTTCTTT
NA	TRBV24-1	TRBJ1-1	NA	CATSDSTGSWAEAFF	TGTGCCACCAGTGATTCTACGGGGTCGTGGGCTGAAGCTTTCTTT
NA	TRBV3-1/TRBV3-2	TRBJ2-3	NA	CASSQGLGADTQYF	TGTGCCAGCAGCCAAGGACTGGGTGCAGATACGCAGTATTTT
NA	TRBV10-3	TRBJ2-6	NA	CAIRNSPSGANVLTF	TGTGCCATCAGGAACAGCCCCTCTGGGGCCAACGTCCTGACTTTC
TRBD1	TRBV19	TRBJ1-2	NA	CASSTRTGVYYGYTF	TGTGCCAGTAGTACCCGGACAGGCGTTTACTATGGCTACACCTTC
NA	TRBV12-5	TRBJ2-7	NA	CASGLVPLLYEQYF	TGTGCTAGTGGTTTGGTACCACTCCTCTACGAGCAGTACTTC
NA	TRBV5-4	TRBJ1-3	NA	CASSFSPRVSGNTIYF	TGTGCCAGCAGCTTTTCCCCGCGAGTCTCTGGAAACACCATATATTTT
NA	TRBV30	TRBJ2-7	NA	CAWSVNYEQYF	TGTGCCTGGAGTGTTAACTACGAGCAGTACTTC
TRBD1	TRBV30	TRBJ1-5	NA	CAWSPSRQGNQPQHF	TGTGCCTGGAGCCCTTCTCGACAGGGGAATCAGCCCCAGCATTTT
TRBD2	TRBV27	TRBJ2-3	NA	CASSLIAGGGTDTQYF	TGTGCCAGCAGTCTCATAGCGGGAGGAGGAACAGATACGCAGTATTTT
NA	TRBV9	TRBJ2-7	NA	CASSVDPSSYEQYF	TGTGCCAGCAGCGTAGACCCGAGCTCCTACGAGCAGTACTTC
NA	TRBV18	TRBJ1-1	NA	CASSPGPTEAFF	TGTGCCAGCTCACCGGGGCCCACTGAAGCTTTCTTT
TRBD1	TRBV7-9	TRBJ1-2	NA	CASSQGQGVYGYTF	TGTGCCAGCAGCCAAGGACAGGGGGTCTATGGCTACACCTTC
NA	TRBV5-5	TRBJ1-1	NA	CASSLGSEAFF	TGTGCCAGCAGCCTCGGGAGTGAAGCTTTCTTT
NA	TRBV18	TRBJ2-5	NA	CASSPPRVETQYF	TGTGCCAGCTCACCACCCAGGGTGGAGACCCAGTACTTC
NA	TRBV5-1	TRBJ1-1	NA	CASSLGTGGRQAFF	TGCGCCAGCAGCTTGGGAACGGGGGGCAGGCAGGCTTTCTTT
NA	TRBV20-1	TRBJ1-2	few	CSASLADGYTF	TGCAGTGCCAGTCTGGCTGATGGCTACACCTTC
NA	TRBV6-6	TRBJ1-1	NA	CASSPDSYMNTEAFF	TGTGCCAGCAGTCCGGACAGTTATATGAACACTGAAGCTTTCTTT
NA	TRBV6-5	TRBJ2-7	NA	CASSSLQGGTYEQYF	TGTGCCTCTTCATCCCTTCAGGGGGGAACCTACGAGCAGTACTTC
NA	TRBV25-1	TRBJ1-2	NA	CASSELGLNYGYTF	TGTGCCAGCAGTGAATTGGGCCTAAACTATGGCTACACCTTC
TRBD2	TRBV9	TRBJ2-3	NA	CASSVLAGYTDTQYF	TGTGCCAGCAGCGTTTTAGCGGGGTACACAGATACGCAGTATTTT
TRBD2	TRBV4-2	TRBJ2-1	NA	CASSLQIAGPYNEQFF	TGTGCCAGCAGCCTACAGATAGCGGGCCCCTACAATGAGCAGTTCTTC
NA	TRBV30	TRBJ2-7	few	CAWSGGTGDYEQYF	TGTGCCTGGAGCGGGGGCACAGGGGACTACGAGCAGTACTTC
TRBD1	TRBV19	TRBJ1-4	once	CASSIRGNEKLFF	TGTGCCAGTAGTATCAGGGGGAACGAAAAACTGTTTTTT
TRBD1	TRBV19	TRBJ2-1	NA	CASSNRQGHSYNEQFF	TGTGCCAGTAGCAACCGACAGGGCCACTCCTACAATGAGCAGTTCTTC
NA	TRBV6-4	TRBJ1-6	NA	CASRSGWNSPLHF	TGTGCCAGCAGGTCAGGGTGGAATTCACCCCTCCACTTT
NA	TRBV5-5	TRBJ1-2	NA	CASSGRGNGYTF	TGTGCCAGCAGTGGGCGGGGGAATGGCTACACCTTC
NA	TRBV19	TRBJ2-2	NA	CASSITVAPGELFF	TGTGCCAGTAGTATCACGGTTGCCCCCGGGGAGCTGTTTTTT
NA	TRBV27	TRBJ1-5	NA	CASSLSGLGNQPQHF	TGTGCCAGCAGTTTGTCGGGATTGGGCAATCAGCCCCAGCATTTT
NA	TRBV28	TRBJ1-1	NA	CAIETLGAGRNEAFF	TGTGCCATCGAAACCCTAGGGGCCGGGCGGAATGAAGCTTTCTTT
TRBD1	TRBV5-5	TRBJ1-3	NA	CASSLDRGRGNTIYF	TGTGCCAGCAGCTTAGACAGGGGGCGAGGGAACACCATATATTTT
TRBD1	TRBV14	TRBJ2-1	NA	CASSLRGPLNYNEQFF	TGTGCCAGCAGCCTCAGGGGGCCCTTAAACTACAATGAGCAGTTCTTC
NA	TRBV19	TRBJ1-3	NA	CASSIWATSGNTIYF	TGTGCCAGTAGTATTTGGGCTACCTCTGGAAACACCATATATTTT
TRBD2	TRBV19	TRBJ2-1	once	CASSPGRGLTVAGYNEQFF	TGTGCCAGTAGTCCCGGACGTGGCCTGACAGTAGCGGGGTACAATGAGCAGTTCTTC
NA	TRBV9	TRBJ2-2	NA	CASSVGSSWGGELFF	TGTGCCAGCAGCGTGGGGAGCTCATGGGGCGGGGAGCTGTTTTTT
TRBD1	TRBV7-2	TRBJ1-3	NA	CASSSRGQSSGNTIYF	TGTGCCAGCAGCTCCCGGGGACAGAGCTCTGGAAACACCATATATTTT
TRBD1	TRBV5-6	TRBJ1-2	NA	CASSPTTIDRASGYTF	TGTGCCAGCAGTCCCACCACGATTGACAGGGCGTCCGGCTACACCTTC
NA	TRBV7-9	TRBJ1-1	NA	CASSLLGGGNTEAFF	TGTGCCAGCAGCTTATTGGGAGGGGGGAACACTGAAGCTTTCTTT
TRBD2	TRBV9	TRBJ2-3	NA	CASSVRLAGEADTQYF	TGTGCCAGCAGCGTAAGACTAGCGGGAGAGGCTGATACGCAGTATTTT
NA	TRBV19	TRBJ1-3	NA	CASSVADSSSGNTIYF	TGTGCCAGTAGTGTCGCAGACTCTTCCTCTGGAAACACCATATATTTT
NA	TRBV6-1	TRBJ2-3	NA	CASSARTDSGTDTQYF	TGTGCCAGCAGTGCCCGGACAGATTCGGGCACAGATACGCAGTATTTT
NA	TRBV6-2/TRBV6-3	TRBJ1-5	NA	CASSSSAGIGQPQHF	TGTGCCAGCAGTTCATCCGCGGGGATTGGCCAGCCCCAGCATTTT
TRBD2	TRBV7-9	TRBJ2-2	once	CASTETSGMTGELFF	TGTGCCAGCACCGAGACTAGCGGGATGACCGGGGAGCTGTTTTTT
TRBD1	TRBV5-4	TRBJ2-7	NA	CASSSAGQGSSEQYF	TGTGCCAGCAGCTCCGCCGGACAGGGGAGTAGCGAGCAGTACTTC
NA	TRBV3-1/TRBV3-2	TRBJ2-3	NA	CASSQLINAGPTTDTQYF	TGTGCCAGCAGCCAACTCATCAACGCGGGCCCCACCACAGATACGCAGTATTTT